This TCR beta chain was documented in a study of OX40 agonist ivuxolimab in advanced cancers. For the study at large: Patients receiving dose escalation had hepatocellular carcinoma, melanoma, renal cell or head and neck cancer.

The method was immunoSEQ multiplex PCR; TCRdb's version includes in-frame clones alone and lacks a portion of them. The sample gives around 30,000 clones, 85% to 95% of which show up once; less than 5.5% is in the top ten. CDR3 length: 13 amino acids. CDR1 SQVTM and CDR2 ANQGSEA come from the germline V gene. The V and J ends lost 7 bases and 3 bases respectively, with 14 bases between them. The sequenced sample was CD4+ or CD8+ T cells sorted from blood, obtained in a trial of the OX40 agonist ivuxolimab. This clonotype was obtained from an adult with an advanced solid tumor such as melanoma, head and neck, liver or kidney cancer. V and J are TRBV29-1 and TRBJ2-3; D is perhaps TRBD2 (5 bases). CDR3 loop: CSAAGVATDTQYF. CDR3 nucleotide sequence: TGCAGCGCTGCTGGGGTAGCGACAGATACGCAGTATTTT.